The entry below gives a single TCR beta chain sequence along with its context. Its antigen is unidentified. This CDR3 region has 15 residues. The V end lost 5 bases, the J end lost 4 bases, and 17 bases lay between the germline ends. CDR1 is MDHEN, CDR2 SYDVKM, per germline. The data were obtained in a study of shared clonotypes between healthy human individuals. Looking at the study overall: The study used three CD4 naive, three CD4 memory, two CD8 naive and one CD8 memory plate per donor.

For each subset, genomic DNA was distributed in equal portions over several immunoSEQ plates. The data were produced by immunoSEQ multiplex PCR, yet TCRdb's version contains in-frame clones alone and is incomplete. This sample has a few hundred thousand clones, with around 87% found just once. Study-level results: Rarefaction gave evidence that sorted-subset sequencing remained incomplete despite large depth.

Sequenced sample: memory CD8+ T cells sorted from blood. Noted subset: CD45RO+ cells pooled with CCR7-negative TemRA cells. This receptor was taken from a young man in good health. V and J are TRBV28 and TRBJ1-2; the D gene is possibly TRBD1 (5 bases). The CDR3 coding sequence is TGTGCCAGCAGTGCTACCGGGACGGATATCTATGGCTACACCTTC. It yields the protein CASSATGTDIYGYTF.